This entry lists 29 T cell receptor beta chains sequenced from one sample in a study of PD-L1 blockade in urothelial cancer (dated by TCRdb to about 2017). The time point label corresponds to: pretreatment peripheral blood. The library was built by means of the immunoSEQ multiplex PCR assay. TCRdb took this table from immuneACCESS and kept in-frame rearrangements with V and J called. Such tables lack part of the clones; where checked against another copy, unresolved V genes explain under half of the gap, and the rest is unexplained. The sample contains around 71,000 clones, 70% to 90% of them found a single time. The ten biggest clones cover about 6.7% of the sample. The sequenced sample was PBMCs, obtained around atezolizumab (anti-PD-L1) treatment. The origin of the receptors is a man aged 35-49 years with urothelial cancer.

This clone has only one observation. CDR3 coding DNA: TGTGCCAGCAGTCGCCTACAGGGGCTCGTGGGGGATGGCTACACCTTC. Translated: CASSRLQGLVGDGYTF. The chain couples TRBV28 to TRBJ1-2; TRBD1 agrees at 7 bases. The ends lost 5 bases at V and 6 bases at J; junction bases unmatched: 15. Germline CDR1 and CDR2: MDHEN and SYDVKM. The length of the CDR3 is 16 residues.

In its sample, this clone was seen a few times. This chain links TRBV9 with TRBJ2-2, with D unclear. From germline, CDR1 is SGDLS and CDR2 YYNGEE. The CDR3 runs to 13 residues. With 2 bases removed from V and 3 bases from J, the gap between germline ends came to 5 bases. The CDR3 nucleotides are TGTGCCAGCAGCGTCGGAGACACCGGGGAGCTGTTTTTT. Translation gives CASSVGDTGELFF.

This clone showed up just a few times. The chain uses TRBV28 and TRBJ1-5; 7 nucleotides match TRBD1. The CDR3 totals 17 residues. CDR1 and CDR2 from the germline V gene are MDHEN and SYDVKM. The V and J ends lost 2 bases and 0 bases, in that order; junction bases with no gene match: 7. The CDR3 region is CASSLGDRRNSNQPQHF. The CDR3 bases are TGTGCCAGCAGTTTAGGGGACAGAAGAAATAGCAATCAGCCCCAGCATTTT.

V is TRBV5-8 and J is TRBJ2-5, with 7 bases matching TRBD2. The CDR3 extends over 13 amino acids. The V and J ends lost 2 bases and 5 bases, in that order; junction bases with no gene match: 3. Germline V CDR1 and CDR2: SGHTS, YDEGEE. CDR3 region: CASSLALAETQYF. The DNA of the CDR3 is TGTGCCAGCAGCTTAGCACTAGCGGAGACCCAGTACTTC.

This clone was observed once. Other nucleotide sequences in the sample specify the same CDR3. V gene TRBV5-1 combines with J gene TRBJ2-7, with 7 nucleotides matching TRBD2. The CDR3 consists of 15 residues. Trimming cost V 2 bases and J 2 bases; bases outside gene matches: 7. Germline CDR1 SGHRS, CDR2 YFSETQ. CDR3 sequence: CASSLVAGTTYEQYF. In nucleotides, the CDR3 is TGCGCCAGCAGCTTAGTAGCGGGTACCACCTACGAGCAGTACTTC.

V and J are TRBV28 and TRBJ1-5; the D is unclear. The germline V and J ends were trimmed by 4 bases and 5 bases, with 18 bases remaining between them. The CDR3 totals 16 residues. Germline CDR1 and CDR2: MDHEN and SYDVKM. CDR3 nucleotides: TGTGCCAGCAGTTCAGCGCCCGGGAGTCGGGATCAGCCCCAGCATTTT. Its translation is CASSSAPGSRDQPQHF.

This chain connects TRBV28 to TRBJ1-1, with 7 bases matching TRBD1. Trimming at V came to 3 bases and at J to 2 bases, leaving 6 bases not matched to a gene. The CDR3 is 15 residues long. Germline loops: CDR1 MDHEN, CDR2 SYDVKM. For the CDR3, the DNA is TGTGCCAGCAGTTTGGCGGGACAGATCAACACTGAAGCTTTCTTT. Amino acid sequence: CASSLAGQINTEAFF. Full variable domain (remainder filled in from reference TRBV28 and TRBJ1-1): DVKVTQSSRYLVKRTGEKVFLECVQDMDHENMFWYRQDPGLGLRLIYFSYDVKMKEKGDIPEGYSVSREKKERFSLILESASTNQTSMYLCASSLAGQINTEAFFGQGTRLTVV.

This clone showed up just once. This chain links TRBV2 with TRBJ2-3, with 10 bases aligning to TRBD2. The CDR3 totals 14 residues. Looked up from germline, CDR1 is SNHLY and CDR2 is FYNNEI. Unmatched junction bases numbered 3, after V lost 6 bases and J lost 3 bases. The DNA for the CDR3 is TGTGCCAGCAGCCAGACTAGCGGGACAGATACGCAGTATTTT. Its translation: CASSQTSGTDTQYF.

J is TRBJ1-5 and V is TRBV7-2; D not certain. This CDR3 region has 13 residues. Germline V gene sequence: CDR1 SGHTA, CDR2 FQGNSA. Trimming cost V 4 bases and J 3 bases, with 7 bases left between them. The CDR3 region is CASSSYLNQPQHF. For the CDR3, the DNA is TGTGCCAGCAGCTCCTACCTCAATCAGCCCCAGCATTTT.

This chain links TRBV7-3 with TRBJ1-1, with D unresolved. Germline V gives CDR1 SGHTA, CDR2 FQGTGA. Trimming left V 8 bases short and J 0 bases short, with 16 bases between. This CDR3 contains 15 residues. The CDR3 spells CASRDGQLLNTEAFF. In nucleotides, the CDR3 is TGTGCCAGCCGGGATGGGCAGCTGCTGAACACTGAAGCTTTCTTT.

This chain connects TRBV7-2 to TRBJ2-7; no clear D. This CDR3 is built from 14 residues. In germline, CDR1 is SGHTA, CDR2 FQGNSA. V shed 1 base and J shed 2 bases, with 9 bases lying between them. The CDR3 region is CASSLVPEAYEQYF. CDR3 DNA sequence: TGTGCCAGCAGCTTAGTTCCAGAAGCCTACGAGCAGTACTTC.

The CDR3 protein is CASRGPGTVYNEQFF. The CDR3, as DNA: TGTGCCAGCAGGGGGCCGGGGACAGTCTACAATGAGCAGTTCTTC. The J gene is TRBJ2-1, the V gene TRBV2; 7 nucleotides line up with TRBD1. The CDR3 is made up of 15 amino acids. Trimming took 6 bases from V and 3 from J; bases not matched to a gene: 8. The germline V gene has CDR1 SNHLY and CDR2 FYNNEI.

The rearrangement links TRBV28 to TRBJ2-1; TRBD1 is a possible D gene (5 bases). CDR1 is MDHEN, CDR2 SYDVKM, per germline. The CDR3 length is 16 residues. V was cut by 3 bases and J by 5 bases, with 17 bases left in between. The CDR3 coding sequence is TGTGCCAGCAGTTTTAACCCATCGGACACTAACAATGAGCAGTTCTTC. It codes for CASSFNPSDTNNEQFF.

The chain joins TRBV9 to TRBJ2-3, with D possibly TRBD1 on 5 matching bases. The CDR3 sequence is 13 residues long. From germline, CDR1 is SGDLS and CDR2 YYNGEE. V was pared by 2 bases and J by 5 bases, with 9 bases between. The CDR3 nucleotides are TGTGCCAGCAGCGTTCAGGGTTTAGATACGCAGTATTTT. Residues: CASSVQGLDTQYF.

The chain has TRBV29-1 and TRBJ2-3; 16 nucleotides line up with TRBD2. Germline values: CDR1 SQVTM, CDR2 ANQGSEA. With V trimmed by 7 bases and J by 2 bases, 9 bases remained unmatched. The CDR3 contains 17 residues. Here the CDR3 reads CSAEGTSGRANTDTQYF. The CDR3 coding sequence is TGCAGCGCCGAGGGGACTAGCGGGAGGGCGAACACAGATACGCAGTATTTT.

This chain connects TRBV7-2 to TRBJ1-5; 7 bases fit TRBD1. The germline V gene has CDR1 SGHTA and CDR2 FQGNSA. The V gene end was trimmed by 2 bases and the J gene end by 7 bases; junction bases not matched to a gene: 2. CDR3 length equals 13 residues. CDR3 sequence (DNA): TGTGCCAGCAGCTTACAGGGGGGCCAGCCCCAGCATTTT. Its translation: CASSLQGGQPQHF.

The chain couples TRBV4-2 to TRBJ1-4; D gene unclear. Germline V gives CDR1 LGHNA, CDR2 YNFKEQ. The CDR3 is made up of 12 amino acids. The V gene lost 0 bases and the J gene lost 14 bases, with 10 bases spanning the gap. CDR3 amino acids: CASSQDPVSLFF. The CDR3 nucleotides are TGTGCCAGCAGCCAAGATCCCGTTTCCCTGTTTTTT.

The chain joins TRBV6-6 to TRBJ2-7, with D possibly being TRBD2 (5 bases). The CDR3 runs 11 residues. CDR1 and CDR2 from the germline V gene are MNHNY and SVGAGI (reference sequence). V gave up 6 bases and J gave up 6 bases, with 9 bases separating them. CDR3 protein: CASRLAREQYF. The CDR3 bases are TGTGCCAGCAGATTAGCGCGCGAGCAGTACTTC.

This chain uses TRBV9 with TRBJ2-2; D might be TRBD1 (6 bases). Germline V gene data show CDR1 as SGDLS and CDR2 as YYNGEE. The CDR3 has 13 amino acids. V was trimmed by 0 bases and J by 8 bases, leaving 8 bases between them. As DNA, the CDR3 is TGTGCCAGCAGCGTAGTAGGACAGGGGGAGCTGTTTTTT. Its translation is CASSVVGQGELFF.

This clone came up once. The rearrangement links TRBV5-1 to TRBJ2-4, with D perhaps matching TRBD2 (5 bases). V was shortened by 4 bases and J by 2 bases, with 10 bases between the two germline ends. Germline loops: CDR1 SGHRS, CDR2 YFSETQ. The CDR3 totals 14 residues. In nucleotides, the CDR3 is TGCGCCAGCAGCAGCCCTAGCACCAAAAACATTCAGTACTTC. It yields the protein CASSSPSTKNIQYF.

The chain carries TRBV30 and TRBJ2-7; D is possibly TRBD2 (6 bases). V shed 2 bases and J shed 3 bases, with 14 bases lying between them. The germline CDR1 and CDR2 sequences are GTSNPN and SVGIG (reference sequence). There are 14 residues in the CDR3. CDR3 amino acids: CAWSQAGLYYEQYF. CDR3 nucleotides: TGTGCCTGGAGTCAAGCGGGCTTATACTACGAGCAGTACTTC. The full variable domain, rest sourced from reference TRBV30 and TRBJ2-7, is SQTIHQWPATLVQPVGSPLSLECTVEGTSNPNLYWYRQAAGRGLQLLFYSVGIGQISSEVPQNLSASRPQDRQFILSSKKLLLSDSGFYLCAWSQAGLYYEQYFGPGTRLTVT.

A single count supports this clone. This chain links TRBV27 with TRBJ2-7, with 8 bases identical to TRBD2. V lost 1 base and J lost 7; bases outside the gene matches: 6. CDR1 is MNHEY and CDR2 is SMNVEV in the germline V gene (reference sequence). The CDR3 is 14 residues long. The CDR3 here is CASSLYGREVEQYF. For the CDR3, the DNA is TGTGCCAGCAGTTTATACGGGCGGGAGGTAGAGCAGTACTTC.

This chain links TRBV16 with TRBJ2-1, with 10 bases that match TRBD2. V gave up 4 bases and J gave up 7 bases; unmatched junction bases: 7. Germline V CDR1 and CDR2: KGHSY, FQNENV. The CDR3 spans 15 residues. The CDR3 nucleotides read TGTGCCAGCAGCCGGATTAGCGGGGGGCAGAATGAGCAGTTCTTC. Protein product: CASSRISGGQNEQFF.

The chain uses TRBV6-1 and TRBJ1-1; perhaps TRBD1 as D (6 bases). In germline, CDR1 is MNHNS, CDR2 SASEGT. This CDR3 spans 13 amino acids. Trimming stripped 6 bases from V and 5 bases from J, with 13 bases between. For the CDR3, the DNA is TGTGCCAGCAGGAGGGGGGGCGGGACTGAAGCTTTCTTT. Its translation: CASRRGGGTEAFF.

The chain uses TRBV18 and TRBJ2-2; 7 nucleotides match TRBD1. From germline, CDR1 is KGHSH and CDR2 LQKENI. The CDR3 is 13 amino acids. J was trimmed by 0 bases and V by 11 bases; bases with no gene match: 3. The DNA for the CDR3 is TGTGCCGCCGGACAGGCGAACACCGGGGAGCTGTTTTTT. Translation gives CAAGQANTGELFF. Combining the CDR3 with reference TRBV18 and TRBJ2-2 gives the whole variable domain NAGVMQNPRHLVRRRGQEARLRCSPMKGHSHVYWYRQLPEEGLKFMVYLQKENIIDESGMPKERFSAEFPKEGPSILRIQQVVRGDSAAYFCAAGQANTGELFFGEGSRLTVL.

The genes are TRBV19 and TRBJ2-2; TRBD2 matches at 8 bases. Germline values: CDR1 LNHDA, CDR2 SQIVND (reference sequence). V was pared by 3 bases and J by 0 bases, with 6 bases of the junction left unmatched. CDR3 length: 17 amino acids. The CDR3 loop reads CASSMGLDASNTGELFF. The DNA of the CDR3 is TGTGCCAGTAGTATGGGACTAGACGCCTCGAACACCGGGGAGCTGTTTTTT.

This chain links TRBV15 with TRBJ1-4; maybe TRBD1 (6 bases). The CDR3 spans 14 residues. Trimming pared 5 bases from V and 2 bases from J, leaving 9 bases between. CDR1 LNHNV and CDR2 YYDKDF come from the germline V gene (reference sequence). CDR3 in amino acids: CATSQGKTNEKLFF. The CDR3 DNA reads TGTGCCACCAGCCAGGGGAAGACTAATGAAAAACTGTTTTTT.

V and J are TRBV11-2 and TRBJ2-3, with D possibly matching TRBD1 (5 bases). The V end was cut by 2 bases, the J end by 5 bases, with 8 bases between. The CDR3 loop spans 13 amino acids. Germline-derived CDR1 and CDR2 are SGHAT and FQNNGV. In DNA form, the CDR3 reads TGTGCCAGCAGCTTATCCGACAGAGATACGCAGTATTTT. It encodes CASSLSDRDTQYF. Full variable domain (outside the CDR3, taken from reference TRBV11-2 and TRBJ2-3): EAGVAQSPRYKIIEKRQSVAFWCNPISGHATLYWYQQILGQGPKLLIQFQNNGVVDDSQLPKDRFSAERLKGVDSTLKIQPAKLEDSAVYLCASSLSDRDTQYFGPGTRLTVL.

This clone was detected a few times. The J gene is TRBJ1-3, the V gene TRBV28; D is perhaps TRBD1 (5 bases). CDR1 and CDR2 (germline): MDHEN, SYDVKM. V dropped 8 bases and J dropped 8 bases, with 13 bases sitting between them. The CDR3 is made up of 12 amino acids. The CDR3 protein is CASGKGKDTIYF. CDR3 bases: TGTGCCAGCGGGAAGGGGAAGGACACCATATATTTT.